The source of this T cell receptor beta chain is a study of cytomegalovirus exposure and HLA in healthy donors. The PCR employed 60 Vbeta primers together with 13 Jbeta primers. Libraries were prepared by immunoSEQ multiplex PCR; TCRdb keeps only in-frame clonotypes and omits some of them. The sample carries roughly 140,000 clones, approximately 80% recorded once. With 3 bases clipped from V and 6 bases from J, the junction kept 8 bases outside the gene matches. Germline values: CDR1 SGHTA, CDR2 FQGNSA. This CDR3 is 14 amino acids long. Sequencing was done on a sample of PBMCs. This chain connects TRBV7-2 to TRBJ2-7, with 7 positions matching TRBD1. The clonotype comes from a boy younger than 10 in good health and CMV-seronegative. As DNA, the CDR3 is TGTGCCAGCAGCTTTACAGGGGTCTCGGGCGAGCAGTACTTC. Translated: CASSFTGVSGEQYF.